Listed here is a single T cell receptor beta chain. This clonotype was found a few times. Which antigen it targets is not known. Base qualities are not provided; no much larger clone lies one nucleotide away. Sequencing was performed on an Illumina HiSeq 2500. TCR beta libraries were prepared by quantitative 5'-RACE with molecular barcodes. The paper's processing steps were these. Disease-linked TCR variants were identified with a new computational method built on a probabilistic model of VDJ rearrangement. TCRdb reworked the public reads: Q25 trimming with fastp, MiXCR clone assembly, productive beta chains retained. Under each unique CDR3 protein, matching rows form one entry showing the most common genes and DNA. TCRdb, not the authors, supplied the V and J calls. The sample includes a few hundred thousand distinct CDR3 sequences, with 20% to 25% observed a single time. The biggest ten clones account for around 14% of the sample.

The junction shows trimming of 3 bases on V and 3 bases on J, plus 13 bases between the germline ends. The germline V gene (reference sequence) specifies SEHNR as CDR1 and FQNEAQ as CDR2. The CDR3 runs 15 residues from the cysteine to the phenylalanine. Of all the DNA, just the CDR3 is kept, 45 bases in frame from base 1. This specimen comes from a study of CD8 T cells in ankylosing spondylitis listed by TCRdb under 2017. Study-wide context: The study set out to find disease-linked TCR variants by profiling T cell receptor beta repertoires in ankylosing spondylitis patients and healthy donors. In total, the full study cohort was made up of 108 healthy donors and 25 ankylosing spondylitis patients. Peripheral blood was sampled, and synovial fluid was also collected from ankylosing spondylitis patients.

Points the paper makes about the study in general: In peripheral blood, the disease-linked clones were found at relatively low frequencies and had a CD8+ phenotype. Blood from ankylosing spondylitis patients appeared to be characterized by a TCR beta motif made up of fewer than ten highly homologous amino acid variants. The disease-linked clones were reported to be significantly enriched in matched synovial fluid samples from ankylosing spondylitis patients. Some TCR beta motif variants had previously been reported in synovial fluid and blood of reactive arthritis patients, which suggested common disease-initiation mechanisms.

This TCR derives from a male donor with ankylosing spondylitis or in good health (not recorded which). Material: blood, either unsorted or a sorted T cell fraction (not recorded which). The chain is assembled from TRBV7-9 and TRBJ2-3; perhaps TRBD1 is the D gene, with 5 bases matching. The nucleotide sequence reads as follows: TGTGCCAGCAGCTTGACGCCAGGGCAAACAGATACGCAGTATTTT. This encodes CASSLTPGQTDTQYF.